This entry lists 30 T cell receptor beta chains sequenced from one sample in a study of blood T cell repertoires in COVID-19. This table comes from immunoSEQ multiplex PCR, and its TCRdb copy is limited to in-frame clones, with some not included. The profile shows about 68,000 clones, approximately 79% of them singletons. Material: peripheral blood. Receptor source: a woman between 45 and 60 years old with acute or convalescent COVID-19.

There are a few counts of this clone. The CDR3 protein is CASSSSSGGSYEQYF. CDR3 coding DNA: TGTGCCAGTAGTTCCTCTAGCGGGGGCTCCTACGAGCAGTACTTC. The chain joins TRBV19 to TRBJ2-7; TRBD2 matches 10 bases. Germline CDR1 and CDR2: LNHDA and SQIVND (reference sequence). J gave up 0 bases and V 5 bases, and 4 bases lay outside the gene matches. This CDR3 has 15 amino acids.

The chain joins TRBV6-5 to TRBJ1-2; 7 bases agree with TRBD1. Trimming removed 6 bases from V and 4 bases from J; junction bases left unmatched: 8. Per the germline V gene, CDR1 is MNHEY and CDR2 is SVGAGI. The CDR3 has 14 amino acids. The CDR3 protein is CASRLSTGPYGYTF. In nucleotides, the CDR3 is TGTGCCAGCAGACTTTCGACAGGGCCCTATGGCTACACCTTC.

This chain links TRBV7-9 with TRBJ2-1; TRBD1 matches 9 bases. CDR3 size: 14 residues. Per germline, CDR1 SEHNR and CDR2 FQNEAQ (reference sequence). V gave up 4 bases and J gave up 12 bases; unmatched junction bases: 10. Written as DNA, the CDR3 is TGTGCCAGCAGCTATGACGGACAGGGGTTTGGGCAGTTCTTC. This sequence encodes CASSYDGQGFGQFF.

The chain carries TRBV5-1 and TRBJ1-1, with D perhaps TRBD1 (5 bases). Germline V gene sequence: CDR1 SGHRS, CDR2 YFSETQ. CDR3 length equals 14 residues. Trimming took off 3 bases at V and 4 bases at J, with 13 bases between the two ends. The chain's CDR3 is CASSSEGAATEAFF. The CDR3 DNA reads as TGCGCCAGCAGCTCGGAAGGGGCAGCCACTGAAGCTTTCTTT.

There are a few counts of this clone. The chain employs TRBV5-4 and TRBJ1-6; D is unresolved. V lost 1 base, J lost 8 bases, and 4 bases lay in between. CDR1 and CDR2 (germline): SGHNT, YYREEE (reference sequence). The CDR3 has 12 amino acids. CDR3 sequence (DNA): TGTGCCAGCAGCTTGTCAGATTCACCCCTCCACTTT. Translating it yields CASSLSDSPLHF.

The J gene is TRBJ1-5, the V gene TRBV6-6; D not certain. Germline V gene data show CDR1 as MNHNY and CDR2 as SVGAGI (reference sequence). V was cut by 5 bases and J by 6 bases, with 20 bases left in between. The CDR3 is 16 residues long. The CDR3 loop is CASSTGISVPSQPQHF. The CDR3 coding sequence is TGTGCCAGCAGTACCGGGATAAGTGTGCCTAGTCAGCCCCAGCATTTT.

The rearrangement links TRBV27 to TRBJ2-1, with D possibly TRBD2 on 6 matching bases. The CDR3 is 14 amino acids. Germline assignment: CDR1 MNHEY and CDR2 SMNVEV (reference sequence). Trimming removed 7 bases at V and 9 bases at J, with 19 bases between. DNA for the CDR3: TGTGCCAGCATTGGCAGGCGGGGAATAGGTGAGCAGTTCTTC. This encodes CASIGRRGIGEQFF.

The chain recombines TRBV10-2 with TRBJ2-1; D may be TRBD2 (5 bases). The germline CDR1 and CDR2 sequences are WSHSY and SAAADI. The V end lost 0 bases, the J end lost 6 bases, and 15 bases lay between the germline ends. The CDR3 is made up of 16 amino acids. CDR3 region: CASSESYGGERNEQFF. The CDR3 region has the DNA TGCGCCAGCAGTGAGTCCTACGGAGGCGAGCGCAATGAGCAGTTCTTC.

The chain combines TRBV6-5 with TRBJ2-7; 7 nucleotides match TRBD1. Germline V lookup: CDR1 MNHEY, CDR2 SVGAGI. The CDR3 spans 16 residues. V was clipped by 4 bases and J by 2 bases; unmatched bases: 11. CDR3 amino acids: CASSFPAGTAAYEQYF. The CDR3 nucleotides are TGTGCCAGCAGTTTCCCGGCCGGGACAGCTGCCTACGAGCAGTACTTC.

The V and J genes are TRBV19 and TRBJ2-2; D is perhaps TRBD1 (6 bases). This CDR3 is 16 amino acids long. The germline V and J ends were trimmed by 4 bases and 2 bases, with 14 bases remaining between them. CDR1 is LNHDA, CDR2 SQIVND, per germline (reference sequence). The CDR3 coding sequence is TGTGCCAGTAGTACAGGTTGGGGGCGAAACACCGGGGAGCTGTTTTTT. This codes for CASSTGWGRNTGELFF.

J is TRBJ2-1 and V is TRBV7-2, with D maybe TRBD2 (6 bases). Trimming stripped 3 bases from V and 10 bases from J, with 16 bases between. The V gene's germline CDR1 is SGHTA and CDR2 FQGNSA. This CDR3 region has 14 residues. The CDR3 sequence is CASSFSGVKMEQFF. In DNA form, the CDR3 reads TGTGCCAGCAGCTTTTCGGGAGTTAAAATGGAGCAGTTCTTC.

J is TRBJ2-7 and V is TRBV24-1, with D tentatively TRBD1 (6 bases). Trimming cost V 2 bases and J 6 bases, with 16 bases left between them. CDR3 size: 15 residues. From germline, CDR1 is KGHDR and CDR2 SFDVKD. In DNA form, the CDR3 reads TGTGCCACCAGTGATTCACTCGGCTCAGGGGTCGAGCAGTACTTC. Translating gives CATSDSLGSGVEQYF.

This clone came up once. The CDR3 DNA follows: TGTGCTAGTGGTTTACAAATCAGGGCCAGCTCCTACAATGAGCAGTTCTTC. This gives the protein CASGLQIRASSYNEQFF. The chain couples TRBV12-5 to TRBJ2-1, with D possibly TRBD1 on 5 matching bases. Germline CDR1 is LGHNT and CDR2 is FRNRAP. Trimming pared 3 bases from V and 0 bases from J, leaving 15 bases between. The CDR3 runs to 17 residues.

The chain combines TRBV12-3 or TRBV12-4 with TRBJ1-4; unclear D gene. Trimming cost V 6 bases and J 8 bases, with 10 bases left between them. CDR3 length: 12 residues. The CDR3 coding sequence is TGTGCCAGCAGCCGGGTGCGGGAAAAACTGTTTTTT. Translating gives CASSRVREKLFF.

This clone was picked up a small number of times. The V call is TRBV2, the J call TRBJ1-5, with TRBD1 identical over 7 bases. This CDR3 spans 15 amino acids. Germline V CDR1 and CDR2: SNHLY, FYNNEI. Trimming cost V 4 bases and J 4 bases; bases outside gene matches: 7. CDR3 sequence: CASSGDSSGNQPQHF. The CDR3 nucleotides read TGTGCCAGCAGTGGGGACAGCTCGGGGAATCAGCCCCAGCATTTT.

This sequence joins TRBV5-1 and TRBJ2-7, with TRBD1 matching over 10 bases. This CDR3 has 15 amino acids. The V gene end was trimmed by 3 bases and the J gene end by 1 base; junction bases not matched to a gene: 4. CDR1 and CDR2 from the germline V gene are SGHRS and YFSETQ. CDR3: CASSWGGQGSYEQYF. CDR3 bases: TGCGCCAGCAGCTGGGGGGGACAGGGGTCCTACGAGCAGTACTTC.

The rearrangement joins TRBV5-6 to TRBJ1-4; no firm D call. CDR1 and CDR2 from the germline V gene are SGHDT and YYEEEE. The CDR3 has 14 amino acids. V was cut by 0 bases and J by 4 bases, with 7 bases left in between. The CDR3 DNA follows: TGTGCCAGCAGCTTGGACAGAGTTAATGAAAAACTGTTTTTT. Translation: CASSLDRVNEKLFF.

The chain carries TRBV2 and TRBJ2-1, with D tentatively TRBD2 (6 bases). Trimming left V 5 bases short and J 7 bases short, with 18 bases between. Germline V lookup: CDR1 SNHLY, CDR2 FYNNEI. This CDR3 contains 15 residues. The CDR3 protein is CASSPERASENEQFF. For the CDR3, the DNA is TGTGCCAGCAGTCCGGAGCGGGCCTCGGAAAATGAGCAGTTCTTC.

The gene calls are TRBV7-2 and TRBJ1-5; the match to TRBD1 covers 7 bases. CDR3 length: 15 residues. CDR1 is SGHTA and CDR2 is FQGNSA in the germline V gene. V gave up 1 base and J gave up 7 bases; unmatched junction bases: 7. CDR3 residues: CASSLEGRGRQPQHF. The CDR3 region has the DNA TGTGCCAGCAGCTTAGAAGGTAGGGGGCGGCAGCCCCAGCATTTT.

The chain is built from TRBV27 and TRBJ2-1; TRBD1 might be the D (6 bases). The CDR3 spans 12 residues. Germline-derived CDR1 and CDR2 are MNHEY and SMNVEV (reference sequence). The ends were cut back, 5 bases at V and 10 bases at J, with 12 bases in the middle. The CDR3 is CASSPSGGEQFF. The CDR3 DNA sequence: TGTGCCAGCAGTCCCAGTGGGGGCGAGCAGTTCTTC.

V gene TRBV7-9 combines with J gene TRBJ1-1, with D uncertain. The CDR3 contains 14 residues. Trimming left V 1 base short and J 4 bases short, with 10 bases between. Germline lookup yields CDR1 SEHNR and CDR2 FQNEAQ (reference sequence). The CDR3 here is CASSLVALGTEAFF. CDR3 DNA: TGTGCCAGCAGCTTAGTGGCCCTTGGCACTGAAGCTTTCTTT.

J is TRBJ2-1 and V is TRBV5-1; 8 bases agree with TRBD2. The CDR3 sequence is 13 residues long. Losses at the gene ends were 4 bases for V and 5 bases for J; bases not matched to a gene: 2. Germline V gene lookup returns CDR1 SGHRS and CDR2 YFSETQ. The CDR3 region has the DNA TGCGCCAGCAGCGACGGGGGGGACAATGAGCAGTTCTTC. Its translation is CASSDGGDNEQFF. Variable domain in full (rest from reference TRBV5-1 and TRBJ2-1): KAGVTQTPRYLIKTRGQQVTLSCSPISGHRSVSWYQQTPGQGLQFLFEYFSETQRNKGNFPGRFSGRQFSNSRSEMNVSTLELGDSALYLCASSDGGDNEQFFGPGTRLTVL.

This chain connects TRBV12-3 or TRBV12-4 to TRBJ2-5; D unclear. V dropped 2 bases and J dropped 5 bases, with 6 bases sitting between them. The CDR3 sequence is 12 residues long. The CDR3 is CASSLLSETQYF. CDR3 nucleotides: TGTGCCAGCAGTTTACTAAGCGAGACCCAGTACTTC.

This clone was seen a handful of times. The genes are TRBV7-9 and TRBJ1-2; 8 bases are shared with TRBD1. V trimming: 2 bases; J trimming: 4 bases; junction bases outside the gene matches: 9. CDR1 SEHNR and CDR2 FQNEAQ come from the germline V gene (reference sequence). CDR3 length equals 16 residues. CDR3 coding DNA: TGTGCCAGCAGCTTACTCGGACAGGGACCGATCTATGGCTACACCTTC. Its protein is CASSLLGQGPIYGYTF.

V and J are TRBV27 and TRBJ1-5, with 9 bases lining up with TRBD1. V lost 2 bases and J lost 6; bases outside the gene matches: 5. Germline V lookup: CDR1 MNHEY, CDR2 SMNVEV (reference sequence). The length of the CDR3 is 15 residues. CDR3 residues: CASSLGTGNTQPQHF. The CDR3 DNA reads TGTGCCAGCAGTTTAGGGACAGGGAATACTCAGCCCCAGCATTTT.

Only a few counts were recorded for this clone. The CDR3 DNA reads TGTGCCAGCAGTCCCGCGGCGGGGGGAGATACGCAGTATTTT. Its translation: CASSPAAGGDTQYF. The chain recombines TRBV27 with TRBJ2-3, with TRBD2 matching 8 bases. Losses at the gene ends were 5 bases for V and 5 bases for J; bases not matched to a gene: 6. The CDR3 consists of 14 residues. The germline V gene has CDR1 MNHEY and CDR2 SMNVEV (reference sequence).

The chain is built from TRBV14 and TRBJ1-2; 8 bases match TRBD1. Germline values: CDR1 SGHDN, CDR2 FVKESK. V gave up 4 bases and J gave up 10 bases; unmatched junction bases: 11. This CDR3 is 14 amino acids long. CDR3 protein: CASSRGTGRPAYTF. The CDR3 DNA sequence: TGTGCCAGCAGCCGAGGGACAGGCAGGCCCGCCTACACCTTC.

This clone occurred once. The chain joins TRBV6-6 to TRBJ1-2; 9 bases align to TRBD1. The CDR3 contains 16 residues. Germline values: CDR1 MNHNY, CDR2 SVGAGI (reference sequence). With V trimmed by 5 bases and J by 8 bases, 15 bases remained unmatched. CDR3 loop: CASSGRTGDGIGGYTF. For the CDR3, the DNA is TGTGCCAGCAGTGGCAGGACAGGGGACGGGATCGGCGGCTACACCTTC.

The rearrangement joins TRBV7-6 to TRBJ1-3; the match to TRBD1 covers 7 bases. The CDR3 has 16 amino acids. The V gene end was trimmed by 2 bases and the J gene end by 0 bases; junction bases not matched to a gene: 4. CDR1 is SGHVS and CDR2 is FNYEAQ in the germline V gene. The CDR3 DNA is TGTGCCAGCAGCTTATATAGGGACAGCTCTGGAAACACCATATATTTT. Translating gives CASSLYRDSSGNTIYF.

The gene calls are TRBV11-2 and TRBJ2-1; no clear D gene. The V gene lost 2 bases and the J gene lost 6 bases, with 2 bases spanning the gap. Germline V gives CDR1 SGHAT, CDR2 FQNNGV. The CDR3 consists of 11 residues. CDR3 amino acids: CASSLRNEQFF. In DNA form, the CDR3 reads TGTGCCAGCAGCTTACGCAATGAGCAGTTCTTC.